Below are 13 T cell receptor beta chains sequenced from a single sample in a study of T cells expressing NK-cell markers. Following a re-call of the 5' RACE reads, TCRdb has one entry per CDR3 protein and lacks DNA. The sample totals some 390,000 distinct CDR3 sequences. Sequenced sample: blood T cells: a sorted CD56 or NKG2C T cell subset, CD4+ or CD8+ T cells, or bulk PBMC T cells (not recorded which). The receptors stem from a woman aged 45-65 years in good health.

The chain employs TRBV2 and TRBJ1-2; TCRdb designates TRBD1, a call that cannot be tested without DNA. Germline V lookup: CDR1 SNHLY, CDR2 FYNNEI. The CDR3 runs to 14 residues. CDR3 protein: CASSGARGNNGYTF.

V usage is TRBV3-1 and J usage is TRBJ2-7; TCRdb proposes TRBD1, but this gene call is untestable without DNA. The germline CDR1 and CDR2 sequences are LGHDT and YNNKEL (reference sequence). The CDR3 contains 12 residues. The CDR3 sequence is CASGGQSYEQYF.

This CDR3 is CSAIGAINSEKLFF. The chain uses TRBV20-1 and TRBJ1-4. CDR3 length: 14 amino acids. Germline CDR1 is DFQATT and CDR2 is SNEGSKA (reference sequence).

This chain links TRBV6-2 or TRBV6-3 with TRBJ2-1. The germline CDR1 and CDR2 sequences are MNHEY and SVGEGT. The CDR3 is 13 amino acids. CDR3 region: CASSYFSYNEQFF.

The chain links TRBV9 to TRBJ1-2. Germline CDR1 SGDLS, CDR2 YYNGEE. CDR3 length equals 14 residues. CDR3 loop: CASSVAGTAAGYTF.

This CDR3 reads CASSQVGGLSYEQYF. V is TRBV4-1 and J is TRBJ2-7; TCRdb designates TRBD1, a call that cannot be tested without DNA. CDR1 is MGHRA and CDR2 is YSYEKL in the germline V gene. The length of the CDR3 is 15 residues.

The chain recombines TRBV11-3 with TRBJ2-3; there is no DNA to check the TCRdb D call of TRBD1. Germline CDR1 is SGHNT and CDR2 is YENEEA. This CDR3 comprises 15 residues. Here the CDR3 reads CASSTRQGETDTQYF. Combining the CDR3 with reference TRBV11-3 and TRBJ2-3 gives the whole variable domain EAGVVQSPRYKIIEKKQPVAFWCNPISGHNTLYWYLQNLGQGPELLIRYENEEAVDDSQLPKDRFSAERLKGVDSTLKIQPAELGDSAVYLCASSTRQGETDTQYFGPGTRLTVL.

The chain links TRBV12-5 to TRBJ2-1; with no DNA, the TCRdb D assignment of TRBD2 cannot be verified. There are 15 residues in the CDR3. CDR1 and CDR2 (germline): LGHNT, FRNRAP. CDR3: CASGISGTTYNEQFF.

CDR3 protein: CASSRGGTYYEQYF. The J gene is TRBJ2-7, the V gene TRBV4-1; TCRdb gives TRBD2 as the D gene, but with no DNA this cannot be confirmed. The CDR3 runs to 14 residues. Germline CDR1 is MGHRA and CDR2 is YSYEKL.

This chain uses TRBV6-5 with TRBJ1-2; TCRdb indicates TRBD1, and absent DNA this call remains unverified. The CDR3 runs to 15 residues. Per the germline V gene, CDR1 is MNHEY and CDR2 is SVGAGI. CDR3 in amino acids: CASIGPGPANYGYTF.

The V and J genes are TRBV5-1 and TRBJ1-1; TCRdb's assignment of TRBD1 cannot be checked, as there is no DNA. CDR3 length: 13 amino acids. Germline V gene data show CDR1 as SGHRS and CDR2 as YFSETQ. This chain's CDR3 is CASSFRQGGEAFF.

The chain uses TRBV2 and TRBJ2-5; TCRdb's assignment of TRBD2 cannot be checked, as there is no DNA. Germline-derived CDR1 and CDR2 are SNHLY and FYNNEI. The length of the CDR3 is 16 residues. The CDR3 loop reads CASGPSGNLMRETQYF. The whole variable domain, filled in from reference TRBV2 and TRBJ2-5, reads EPEVTQTPSHQVTQMGQEVILRCVPISNHLYFYWYRQILGQKVEFLVSFYNNEISEKSEIFDDQFSVERPDGSNFTLKIRSTKLEDSAMYFCASGPSGNLMRETQYFGPGTRLLVL.

The chain links TRBV6-5 to TRBJ2-5; TCRdb names TRBD1, which stays unverified in the absence of DNA. Germline V gene data show CDR1 as MNHEY and CDR2 as SVGAGI. The CDR3 loop spans 14 amino acids. CDR3 sequence: CASSYGRDVGTQYF.